One and the same sample provided the 2 T cell receptor beta chains below, sequenced in a study of blood T cell repertoires in COVID-19. TCRdb's copy holds only in-frame clones and misses some; the assay was immunoSEQ multiplex PCR. The sample carries around 210,000 clones, over 80% recorded once. Material for sequencing was peripheral blood. The receptors derive from a man aged 55 to 69 with COVID-19, enrolled during active disease.

The CDR3 DNA reads TGTGCCAGCAGAACAGGGGGTGGCAATCAGCCCCAGCATTTT. Translation gives CASRTGGGNQPQHF. The chain links TRBV2 to TRBJ1-5; 8 bases are a match to TRBD1. Trimming took 6 bases from V and 2 from J; bases not matched to a gene: 3. The CDR3 is made up of 14 amino acids. Germline assignment: CDR1 SNHLY and CDR2 FYNNEI.

The chain employs TRBV5-1 and TRBJ2-7; D perhaps matches TRBD2 (6 bases). The CDR3 totals 13 residues. V was clipped by 4 bases and J by 4 bases, with 12 bases between them. CDR1 and CDR2 (germline): SGHRS, YFSETQ. The CDR3 protein is CASSPGAGYEQYF. CDR3 coding DNA: TGCGCCAGCAGCCCGGGTGCGGGGTACGAGCAGTACTTC.